One sample yielded the 22 T cell receptor beta chains listed below, sequenced in a study of shared clonotypes between healthy human individuals. The method was immunoSEQ multiplex PCR; TCRdb's version includes in-frame clones alone and lacks a portion of them. The sample holds more than 150,000 clones, approximately 70% seen once. Sequencing used memory CD4+ T cells sorted from blood. Subset defined: CD45RA-negative fraction. Receptors were obtained from a young man in good health.

The chain uses TRBV7-8 and TRBJ1-1; D call uncertain. V lost 5 bases, J lost 0 bases, and 19 bases lay in between. The CDR3 consists of 17 residues. Per germline, CDR1 SGHVS and CDR2 FQNEAQ. The CDR3: CASSPPRRFQVNTEAFF. CDR3 coding DNA: TGTGCCAGCAGCCCACCCAGGAGGTTCCAGGTGAACACTGAAGCTTTCTTT.

The genes are TRBV5-6 and TRBJ1-5, with TRBD1 identical over 8 bases. The germline CDR1 and CDR2 sequences are SGHDT and YYEEEE. The CDR3 is made up of 16 amino acids. V lost 0 bases, J lost 7 bases, and 9 bases stayed unmatched. The CDR3 region is CASSLAAGGLVQPQHF. CDR3 DNA sequence: TGTGCCAGCAGCTTGGCAGCAGGGGGCTTGGTACAGCCCCAGCATTTT.

This chain joins TRBV10-2 and TRBJ1-1, with D perhaps TRBD1 (6 bases). The germline gives CDR1 WSHSY, CDR2 SAAADI. Trimming stripped 6 bases from V and 4 bases from J, with 12 bases between. The CDR3 length is 13 residues. The CDR3 DNA reads TGCGCCAGCAGATCCGAGGGGGGCACTGAAGCTTTCTTT. It yields the protein CASRSEGGTEAFF.

This chain uses TRBV28 with TRBJ1-2; a possible D gene is TRBD1 (5 bases). Trimming pared 6 bases from V and 4 bases from J, leaving 15 bases between. Germline V gives CDR1 MDHEN, CDR2 SYDVKM. This CDR3 region has 14 residues. The CDR3 nucleotides are TGTGCCAGCAGCCCCTCCGGGGCCCCCTATGGCTACACCTTC. Translating it yields CASSPSGAPYGYTF.

The V gene is TRBV18, the J gene TRBJ2-7; TRBD1 matches 11 bases. Germline loops: CDR1 KGHSH, CDR2 LQKENI. The J segment lost 6 bases and the V segment lost 3 bases, leaving 10 bases of the junction unmatched. The CDR3 consists of 16 residues. The CDR3 loop is CASSPFTGQGGAEQYF. CDR3 nucleotides: TGTGCCAGCTCACCGTTTACGGGACAGGGGGGGGCCGAGCAGTACTTC.

This clone was seen only once. The chain has TRBV28 and TRBJ2-5; tentative D call: TRBD2 (5 bases). The CDR3 extends over 12 amino acids. The germline V and J ends were trimmed by 5 bases and 10 bases, with 14 bases remaining between them. The germline V gene encodes CDR1 MDHEN and CDR2 SYDVKM. CDR3 in DNA: TGTGCCAGCAGTACCACACTAGGATACCAGTACTTC. It codes for CASSTTLGYQYF.

V gene TRBV28 combines with J gene TRBJ1-5; TRBD1 agrees at 9 bases. Germline assignment: CDR1 MDHEN and CDR2 SYDVKM. Unmatched junction bases numbered 4, after V lost 6 bases and J lost 4 bases. The CDR3 sequence is 14 residues long. In DNA form, the CDR3 reads TGTGCCAGCAGACGGACAGGGGAGAATCAGCCCCAGCATTTT. This encodes CASRRTGENQPQHF.

The chain employs TRBV7-2 and TRBJ2-2, with 12 bases identical to TRBD2. The CDR3 runs to 17 residues. CDR1 and CDR2 from the germline V gene are SGHTA and FQGNSA. J was trimmed by 7 bases and V by 1 base; bases with no gene match: 7. The CDR3 bases are TGTGCCAGCAGCTTAGAGCGACTAGCGGGAGTAGGCGGGGAGCTGTTTTTT. Encoded protein: CASSLERLAGVGGELFF.

This sequence joins TRBV2 and TRBJ2-1, with D perhaps matching TRBD2 (8 bases). The CDR3 is 14 residues long. Germline V gene lookup returns CDR1 SNHLY and CDR2 FYNNEI. V was clipped by 7 bases and J by 7 bases, with 17 bases between them. The CDR3 loop is CASTGTRGRNEQFF. The CDR3 DNA is TGTGCCAGCACTGGGACTAGGGGGCGGAATGAGCAGTTCTTC.

The chain carries TRBV28 and TRBJ2-3, with D perhaps matching TRBD2 (5 bases). CDR1 MDHEN and CDR2 SYDVKM come from the germline V gene. V was shortened by 3 bases and J by 2 bases, with 12 bases between the two germline ends. This CDR3 is 15 amino acids long. The CDR3 sequence: CASSFRSGPTDTQYF. As DNA, the CDR3 is TGTGCCAGCAGTTTTAGGAGCGGACCCACAGATACGCAGTATTTT. Drawing the rest from reference TRBV28 and TRBJ2-3, the complete variable domain is DVKVTQSSRYLVKRTGEKVFLECVQDMDHENMFWYRQDPGLGLRLIYFSYDVKMKEKGDIPEGYSVSREKKERFSLILESASTNQTSMYLCASSFRSGPTDTQYFGPGTRLTVL.

The rearrangement joins TRBV10-3 to TRBJ2-7, with 14 bases lining up with TRBD2. Germline V gene sequence: CDR1 ENHRY, CDR2 SYGVKD. The CDR3 sequence is 14 residues long. The V segment lost 7 bases and the J segment 5 bases; nucleotides outside the gene matches: 4. In nucleotides, the CDR3 is TGTGCCATCAAGGGGACTAGCGGGAGCCACGAGCAGTACTTC. Its protein is CAIKGTSGSHEQYF.

This chain links TRBV4-3 with TRBJ2-1; D is possibly TRBD2 (6 bases). V was cut by 3 bases and J by 5 bases, with 14 bases left in between. Germline V CDR1 and CDR2: LGHNA, YSLEER. CDR3 size: 15 residues. This CDR3 is CASSQNSGTNNEQFF. DNA of the CDR3: TGCGCCAGCAGCCAGAATAGCGGAACTAACAATGAGCAGTTCTTC.

The V call is TRBV5-1, the J call TRBJ2-7; 7 nucleotides agree with TRBD2. Trimming cost V 6 bases and J 3 bases; bases outside gene matches: 6. The germline CDR1 and CDR2 sequences are SGHRS and YFSETQ. The CDR3 covers 13 residues. CDR3 in amino acids: CASTLTGGYEQYF. CDR3 DNA sequence: TGCGCCAGCACTCTTACGGGAGGCTACGAGCAGTACTTC.

The CDR3 loop is CASSRGREAEKLFF. CDR3 coding DNA: TGTGCCAGCAGCCGGGGCCGGGAGGCTGAAAAACTGTTTTTT. V and J are TRBV2 and TRBJ1-4; TRBD1 is a possible D gene (5 bases). V gave up 6 bases and J gave up 7 bases, with 15 bases separating them. The CDR3 is 14 amino acids. The germline V gene has CDR1 SNHLY and CDR2 FYNNEI.

This chain uses TRBV6-1 with TRBJ1-2; 10 bases fit TRBD1. The J segment lost 5 bases and the V segment lost 6 bases, leaving 3 bases of the junction unmatched. CDR1 and CDR2 from the germline V gene are MNHNS and SASEGT. The CDR3 contains 13 residues. The chain's CDR3 is CASSPDRGYGYTF. The DNA of the CDR3 is TGTGCCAGCAGCCCGGACAGGGGGTATGGCTACACCTTC.

The chain carries TRBV5-1 and TRBJ2-7; D is ambiguous. This CDR3 comprises 13 residues. Germline V gene sequence: CDR1 SGHRS, CDR2 YFSETQ. Trimming removed 4 bases from V and 0 bases from J, with 8 bases in between. The CDR3, as DNA: TGCGCCAGCAGCGGGCAGAGCTCCTACGAGCAGTACTTC. Its protein product is CASSGQSSYEQYF.

This clone was seen only once. The sample holds other DNA sequences that translate to the same CDR3. The rearrangement joins TRBV5-1 to TRBJ2-2; the D gene is possibly TRBD1 (6 bases). Trimming removed 3 bases at V and 3 bases at J, with 9 bases between. The germline V gene encodes CDR1 SGHRS and CDR2 YFSETQ. CDR3 size: 14 residues. The CDR3 loop is CASSSGQDTGELFF. CDR3 DNA sequence: TGCGCCAGCAGCTCGGGACAAGACACCGGGGAGCTGTTTTTT. The complete variable domain, with remaining parts taken from reference TRBV5-1 and TRBJ2-2, reads KAGVTQTPRYLIKTRGQQVTLSCSPISGHRSVSWYQQTPGQGLQFLFEYFSETQRNKGNFPGRFSGRQFSNSRSEMNVSTLELGDSALYLCASSSGQDTGELFFGEGSRLTVL.

This clone was observed a handful of times. The rearrangement uses TRBV11-2 and TRBJ2-2, with D perhaps matching TRBD1 (5 bases). Germline CDR1 SGHAT, CDR2 FQNNGV. The CDR3 runs 14 residues. V was trimmed by 1 base and J by 6 bases, leaving 9 bases between them. CDR3 sequence reads: CASSLVRVPGELFF. The CDR3, as DNA: TGTGCCAGCAGCTTAGTCAGGGTACCCGGGGAGCTGTTTTTT.

This clone occurred once. The chain carries TRBV7-9 and TRBJ2-3; no reliable D call. With 1 base removed from V and 4 bases from J, the gap between germline ends came to 6 bases. CDR1 SEHNR and CDR2 FQNEAQ come from the germline V gene (reference sequence). The CDR3 sequence is 13 residues long. The CDR3: CASSLGVADTQYF. CDR3 DNA: TGTGCCAGCAGCTTAGGGGTCGCAGATACGCAGTATTTT.

V is TRBV27 and J is TRBJ2-2; D possibly corresponds to TRBD1 (5 bases). CDR1 and CDR2 from the germline V gene are MNHEY and SMNVEV (reference sequence). The CDR3 is 13 residues long. V lost 9 bases and J lost 2, with 10 bases in between. DNA for the CDR3: TGTGCCAGTACCGACAGCAACACCGGGGAGCTGTTTTTT. This gives the protein CASTDSNTGELFF.

This chain joins TRBV2 and TRBJ2-2; the D gene is possibly TRBD2 (6 bases). CDR3 length: 15 amino acids. The ends were cut back, 3 bases at V and 4 bases at J, with 12 bases in the middle. Looked up from germline, CDR1 is SNHLY and CDR2 is FYNNEI. CDR3: CASSEEGIPTGELFF. DNA of the CDR3: TGTGCCAGCAGTGAGGAGGGAATCCCCACCGGGGAGCTGTTTTTT.

The CDR3 DNA sequence: TGTGCCAGCAGTTTAGGGAGGGGCCCCTATGGCTACACCTTC. Translation: CASSLGRGPYGYTF. The V gene is TRBV27, the J gene TRBJ1-2; possibly TRBD1 for D (5 bases). Germline V gene data show CDR1 as MNHEY and CDR2 as SMNVEV (reference sequence). CDR3 length: 14 amino acids. The V gene lost 2 bases and the J gene lost 4 bases, with 11 bases spanning the gap.